This TCR beta chain was sequenced during a study of breast tumors, draining lymph nodes, adjacent tissues. General study points: Tumor T cell lymph node origin was a supported hypothesis, not proven. The data were judged consistent with most tumor T cells coming from lymph node and expanding in tumor.

This CDR3 comprises 16 residues. Germline CDR1 and CDR2: SEHNR and FQNEAQ (reference sequence). The ends lost 5 bases at V and 5 bases at J; junction bases unmatched: 12. A single record per CDR3 protein comes from TCRdb applying MiXCR to the multiplex PCR reads. The sample shows about 270,000 distinct CDR3 sequences, more than 30% of them seen only once. Breast cancer patients provided tissue from their axillary draining lymph nodes. Concerning this clonotype: Antigen unknown.

The sample was axillary lymph node tissue. V and J are TRBV7-9 and TRBJ2-3; 8 nucleotides align to TRBD2. The receptor was isolated from a female donor with breast cancer. Some clones in this sample may be carry-over from other donors' samples. CDR3 sequence: CASSLTLAGSGDTQYF. CDR3 sequence (DNA): TGTGCCAGCAGCCTAACCTTAGCGGGGTCGGGAGATACGCAGTATTTT.